Given below is one TCR beta chain in context. Its specificity is unknown. This specimen belongs to a study of cytomegalovirus exposure and HLA in healthy donors. Study-level findings and limits: Donor immune exposure was known only as CMV serostatus. Of the V segments, some could not be distinguished, including TRBV6-2 and TRBV6-3, and were excluded. A classifier reportedly called cytomegalovirus status with high sensitivity and specificity. The study labeled 164 TCR beta chains cytomegalovirus-associated.

The PCR contained 60 Vbeta and 13 Jbeta primers. Clones were sequenced by immunoSEQ multiplex PCR, and TCRdb holds only the in-frame ones, with some missing. The sample includes approximately 70,000 clones. CDR1 is ENHRY and CDR2 is SYGVKD in the germline V gene. CDR3 length equals 14 residues. J gave up 3 bases and V 6 bases, and 6 bases lay outside the gene matches. Sample: PBMCs. V gene TRBV10-3 combines with J gene TRBJ1-1, with 8 bases fitting TRBD1. This TCR was sampled from a woman aged 40 to 50 in good health and CMV-seropositive. The CDR3 DNA sequence: TGTGCCATCAGGCAGGGGGCGCGGGACACTGAAGCTTTCTTT. As protein: CAIRQGARDTEAFF.